A single sample gave rise to the 16 T cell receptor beta chains below, sequenced in a study of blood T cell repertoires in COVID-19. Assay used: immunoSEQ multiplex PCR; TCRdb lists only in-frame clones, some missing. This table has roughly 260,000 clones, approximately 87% appearing once. Material: peripheral blood. These receptors all come from a woman between 50 and 59 years old with acute or convalescent COVID-19.

V gene TRBV4-2 combines with J gene TRBJ1-3; 7 bases are a match to TRBD1. This CDR3 is built from 19 residues. Germline assignment: CDR1 LGHNA and CDR2 YNFKEQ. The J segment lost 1 base and the V segment lost 4 bases, leaving 16 bases of the junction unmatched. CDR3 region: CASSPYRGKLRESGNTIYF. Here the CDR3 DNA reads TGTGCCAGCAGCCCCTACAGGGGAAAGCTACGTGAATCTGGAAACACCATATATTTT.

The chain links TRBV5-1 to TRBJ2-1; 8 bases line up with TRBD1. The length of the CDR3 is 16 residues. CDR1 and CDR2 (germline): SGHRS, YFSETQ. Trimming cost V 4 bases and J 7 bases; bases outside gene matches: 13. DNA of the CDR3: TGCGCCAGCAGCCCAGACTCGGACAGGGCGGGGAATGAGCAGTTCTTC. It is translated as CASSPDSDRAGNEQFF. Full variable domain (rest looked up from reference TRBV5-1 and TRBJ2-1): KAGVTQTPRYLIKTRGQQVTLSCSPISGHRSVSWYQQTPGQGLQFLFEYFSETQRNKGNFPGRFSGRQFSNSRSEMNVSTLELGDSALYLCASSPDSDRAGNEQFFGPGTRLTVL.

The chain has TRBV5-1 and TRBJ2-2; 8 nucleotides align to TRBD2. CDR1 and CDR2 from the germline V gene are SGHRS and YFSETQ. The CDR3 runs 15 residues. V lost 4 bases, J lost 5 bases, and 7 bases stayed unmatched. This chain's CDR3 is CASSGRGARTGELFF. DNA of the CDR3: TGCGCCAGCAGCGGGCGGGGGGCGCGGACCGGGGAGCTGTTTTTT. Full variable domain (remainder filled in from reference TRBV5-1 and TRBJ2-2): KAGVTQTPRYLIKTRGQQVTLSCSPISGHRSVSWYQQTPGQGLQFLFEYFSETQRNKGNFPGRFSGRQFSNSRSEMNVSTLELGDSALYLCASSGRGARTGELFFGEGSRLTVL.

This clone was counted only a few times. V is TRBV6-5 and J is TRBJ1-2, with a possible D match to TRBD1 (5 bases). This CDR3 spans 15 amino acids. Trimming pared 7 bases from V and 5 bases from J, leaving 20 bases between. Germline CDR1 reads MNHEY; CDR2 reads SVGAGI. CDR3 sequence (DNA): TGTGCCAGCACCTTTCGCAGGACACCCCCTTATGGCTACACCTTC. It translates to CASTFRRTPPYGYTF.

The chain recombines TRBV25-1 with TRBJ2-7, with a possible D match to TRBD1 (5 bases). The CDR3 is made up of 14 amino acids. From germline, CDR1 is MGHDK and CDR2 SYGVNS. V was trimmed by 2 bases and J by 3 bases, leaving 11 bases between them. This CDR3 is CASSELRDVYEQYF. Here the CDR3 DNA reads TGTGCCAGCAGTGAACTCAGGGATGTCTACGAGCAGTACTTC.

The chain employs TRBV4-1 and TRBJ2-1; 8 bases match TRBD2. V lost 7 bases, J lost 4 bases, and 18 bases stayed unmatched. There are 18 residues in the CDR3. CDR1 MGHRA and CDR2 YSYEKL come from the germline V gene. CDR3 residues: CASTGRFPAGALYNEQFF. For the CDR3, the DNA is TGCGCCAGCACGGGAAGATTTCCAGCGGGAGCTCTATACAATGAGCAGTTCTTC.

V is TRBV6-5 and J is TRBJ1-1; the D gene is possibly TRBD1 (6 bases). CDR1 is MNHEY, CDR2 SVGAGI, per germline. The V gene lost 10 bases and the J gene lost 0 bases, with 12 bases spanning the gap. There are 13 residues in the CDR3. DNA of the CDR3: TGTGCCACCACGACAGGAATGAACACTGAAGCTTTCTTT. Translation: CATTTGMNTEAFF.

The rearrangement joins TRBV12-5 to TRBJ2-2; 9 nucleotides line up with TRBD1. Looked up from germline, CDR1 is LGHNT and CDR2 is FRNRAP. This CDR3 region has 16 residues. The V and J ends lost 3 bases and 4 bases, in that order; junction bases with no gene match: 6. The CDR3 DNA reads as TGTGCTAGTGGTTTTAATCGACAGGGGGTCACCGGGGAGCTGTTTTTT. It encodes CASGFNRQGVTGELFF.

This clone was picked up a small number of times. J is TRBJ1-2 and V is TRBV5-1, with D possibly being TRBD1 (5 bases). Trimming removed 4 bases at V and 4 bases at J, with 8 bases between. This CDR3 is built from 12 residues. In germline, CDR1 is SGHRS, CDR2 YFSETQ. The DNA for the CDR3 is TGCGCCAGCAGCATAGACAGCTATGGCTACACCTTC. Its protein is CASSIDSYGYTF.

The rearrangement uses TRBV5-1 and TRBJ2-1; tentative D call: TRBD1 (6 bases). This CDR3 region has 14 residues. V lost 1 base to trimming and J lost 5 bases, with 10 bases between them. Germline V lookup: CDR1 SGHRS, CDR2 YFSETQ. CDR3 in amino acids: CASSLLPGDNEQFF. CDR3 DNA sequence: TGCGCCAGCAGCTTGCTTCCAGGGGACAATGAGCAGTTCTTC.

This clone is a singleton in its sample. The chain is built from TRBV13 and TRBJ2-7; tentatively, D is TRBD1 (6 bases). Germline CDR1 is PRHDT and CDR2 is FYEKMQ (reference sequence). The CDR3 has 17 residues. Trimming shortened V by 3 bases and J by 0 bases, and 18 bases separated the two germline ends. CDR3 DNA sequence: TGTGCCAGCAGCTTCTTGGAACGGGACACGATCTCCTACGAGCAGTACTTC. Its translation: CASSFLERDTISYEQYF.

The genes are TRBV7-9 and TRBJ2-7; maybe TRBD1 (6 bases). Trimming took 5 bases from V and 7 from J, leaving 18 bases between them. Germline V CDR1 and CDR2: SEHNR, FQNEAQ (reference sequence). The CDR3 length is 14 residues. Written as DNA, the CDR3 is TGTGCCAGCAGCCTATACAGGGCTCTCGGGGAGCAGTACTTC. Amino acid sequence: CASSLYRALGEQYF.

The V and J genes are TRBV29-1 and TRBJ2-3; weak D call: TRBD2 (6 bases). This CDR3 spans 13 amino acids. The V end was cut by 5 bases, the J end by 4 bases, with 13 bases between. Germline-derived CDR1 and CDR2 are SQVTM and ANQGSEA. CDR3 nucleotide sequence: TGCAGCGTTCGGCGCTCGGGGGCAGATACGCAGTATTTT. It encodes CSVRRSGADTQYF.

The CDR3 DNA reads TGCGCCAGCAGCCTACAGCAGGGGAACACTGAAGCTTTCTTT. Protein: CASSLQQGNTEAFF. The chain links TRBV4-1 to TRBJ1-1; weak D call: TRBD1 (5 bases). V gave up 4 bases and J gave up 1 base, with 10 bases separating them. This CDR3 comprises 14 residues. Germline CDR1 is MGHRA and CDR2 is YSYEKL.

V gene TRBV7-9 combines with J gene TRBJ1-1, with a tentative D call TRBD1 (5 bases). Trimming took off 5 bases at V and 3 bases at J, with 22 bases between the two ends. There are 17 residues in the CDR3. Looked up from germline, CDR1 is SEHNR and CDR2 is FQNEAQ (reference sequence). The CDR3 coding sequence is TGTGCCAGCAGCGCCGACGGGACTAGCGGGCTGGACACTGAAGCTTTCTTT. Translating gives CASSADGTSGLDTEAFF.

The chain joins TRBV5-4 to TRBJ2-7; 7 bases map to TRBD1. The CDR3 totals 15 residues. The V segment lost 6 bases and the J segment 3 bases; nucleotides outside the gene matches: 12. Germline CDR1 and CDR2: SGHNT and YYREEE (reference sequence). The chain's CDR3 is CASTTNEGALYEQYF. For the CDR3, the DNA is TGTGCCAGCACCACCAATGAGGGGGCTCTCTACGAGCAGTACTTC.